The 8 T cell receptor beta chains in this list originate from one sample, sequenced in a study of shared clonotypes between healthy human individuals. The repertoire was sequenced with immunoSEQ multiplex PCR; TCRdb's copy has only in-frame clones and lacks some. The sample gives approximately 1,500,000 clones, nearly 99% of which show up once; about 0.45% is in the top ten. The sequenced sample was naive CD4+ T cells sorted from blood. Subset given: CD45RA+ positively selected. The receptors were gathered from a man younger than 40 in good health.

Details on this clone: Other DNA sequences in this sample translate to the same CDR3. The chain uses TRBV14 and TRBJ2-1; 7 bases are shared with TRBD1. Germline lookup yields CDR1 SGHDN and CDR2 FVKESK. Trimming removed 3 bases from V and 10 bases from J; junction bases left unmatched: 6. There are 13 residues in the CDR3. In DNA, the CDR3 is TGTGCCAGCAGCCAGGCAATAGGGGGCGAGCAGTTCTTC. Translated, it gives CASSQAIGGEQFF.

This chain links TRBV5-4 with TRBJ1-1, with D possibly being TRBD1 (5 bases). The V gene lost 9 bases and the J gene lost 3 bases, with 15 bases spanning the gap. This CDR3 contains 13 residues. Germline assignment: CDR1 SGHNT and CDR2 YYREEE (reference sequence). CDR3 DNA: TGTGCCACCTCGGGGGGGGGAGACACTGAAGCTTTCTTT. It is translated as CATSGGGDTEAFF.

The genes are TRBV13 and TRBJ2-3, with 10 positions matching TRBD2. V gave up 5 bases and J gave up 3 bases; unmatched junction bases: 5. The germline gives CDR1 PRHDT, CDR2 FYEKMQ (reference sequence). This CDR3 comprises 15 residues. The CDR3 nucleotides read TGTGCCAGCAGCCCTAGCGGGAGTCCGACAGATACGCAGTATTTT. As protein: CASSPSGSPTDTQYF.

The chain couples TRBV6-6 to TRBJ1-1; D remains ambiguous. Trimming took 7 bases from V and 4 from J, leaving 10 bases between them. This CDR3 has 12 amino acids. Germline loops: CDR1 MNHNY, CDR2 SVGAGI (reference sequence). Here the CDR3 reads CASTAVSTEAFF. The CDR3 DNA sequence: TGTGCCAGCACGGCCGTAAGCACTGAAGCTTTCTTT.

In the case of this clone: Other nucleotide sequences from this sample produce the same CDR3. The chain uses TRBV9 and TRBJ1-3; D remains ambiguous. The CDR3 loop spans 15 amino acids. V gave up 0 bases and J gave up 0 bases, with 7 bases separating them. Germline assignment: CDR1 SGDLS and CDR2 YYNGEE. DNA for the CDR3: TGTGCCAGCAGCGTAGAGGGAAGCTCTGGAAACACCATATATTTT. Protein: CASSVEGSSGNTIYF.

CDR3 DNA: TGTGCCAGCAGTGACACACCGGTCGATGAGCAGTTCTTC. Its translation: CASSDTPVDEQFF. The rearrangement links TRBV6-4 to TRBJ2-1; D is unclear. The CDR3 covers 13 residues. V was clipped by 2 bases and J by 8 bases, with 10 bases between them. Germline V lookup: CDR1 MRHNA, CDR2 SNTAGT.

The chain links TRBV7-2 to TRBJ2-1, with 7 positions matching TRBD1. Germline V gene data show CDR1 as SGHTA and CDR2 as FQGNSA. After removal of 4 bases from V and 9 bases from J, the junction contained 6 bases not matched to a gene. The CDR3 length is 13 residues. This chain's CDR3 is CASSSGQDGEQFF. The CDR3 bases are TGTGCCAGCAGCTCTGGACAGGACGGTGAGCAGTTCTTC. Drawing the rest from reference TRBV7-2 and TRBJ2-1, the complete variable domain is GAGVSQSPSNKVTEKGKDVELRCDPISGHTALYWYRQSLGQGLEFLIYFQGNSAPDKSGLPSDRFSAERTGGSVSTLTIQRTQQEDSAVYLCASSSGQDGEQFFGPGTRLTVL.

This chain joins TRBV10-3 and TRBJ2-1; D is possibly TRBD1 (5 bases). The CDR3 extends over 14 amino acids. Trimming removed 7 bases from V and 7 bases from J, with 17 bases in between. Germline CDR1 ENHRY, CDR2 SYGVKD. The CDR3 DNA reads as TGTGCCATCAAAGAGACAGTCCCAGGGAATGAGCAGTTCTTC. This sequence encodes CAIKETVPGNEQFF.